These 10 T cell receptor beta chains came from one sample sequenced in a study of T cell responses to AZD1222 COVID-19 vaccine. Assay used: immunoSEQ multiplex PCR; TCRdb lists only in-frame clones, some missing. Among 80,000 or so clones listed, 90% to 95% were seen once. This specimen consisted of peripheral blood, obtained on day 0 of AZD1222 vaccination. These receptors all come from an adult in good health.

This chain connects TRBV30 to TRBJ1-3; possible D gene TRBD1, 6 bases. The CDR3 has 14 amino acids. Germline loops: CDR1 GTSNPN, CDR2 SVGIG (reference sequence). The germline V and J ends were trimmed by 5 bases and 3 bases, with 14 bases remaining between them. CDR3 bases: TGTGCCTGGGAGGGACACACAATTGGAAACACCATATATTTT. This translates into CAWEGHTIGNTIYF.

The chain is built from TRBV18 and TRBJ1-6; unclear D gene. This CDR3 is 13 amino acids long. The germline V gene encodes CDR1 KGHSH and CDR2 LQKENI. V shed 3 bases and J shed 5 bases, with 5 bases lying between them. The DNA for the CDR3 is TGTGCCAGCTCACCCGGGAATAATTCACCCCTCCACTTT. Translation gives CASSPGNNSPLHF.

V gene TRBV5-1 combines with J gene TRBJ2-5; D unclear. The V gene lost 0 bases and the J gene lost 5 bases, with 5 bases spanning the gap. CDR1 and CDR2 (germline): SGHRS, YFSETQ. The CDR3 is made up of 12 amino acids. The CDR3 region has the DNA TGCGCCAGCAGCTTGGCCGTGGAGACCCAGTACTTC. It codes for CASSLAVETQYF.

The V call is TRBV29-1, the J call TRBJ2-1; possibly TRBD1 or TRBD2 for D (6 bases each). V lost 3 bases and J lost 4, with 13 bases in between. This CDR3 spans 14 amino acids. Germline CDR1 and CDR2: SQVTM and ANQGSEA. The CDR3 DNA reads TGCAGCGTTGACCGGGGGCAGCGGTACAATGAGCAGTTCTTC. It yields the protein CSVDRGQRYNEQFF.

V gene TRBV28 combines with J gene TRBJ2-3; weak D call: TRBD2 (5 bases). CDR3 length: 16 residues. Germline CDR1 is MDHEN and CDR2 is SYDVKM. Between the trimmed V and J ends, which lost 5 bases and 10 bases, there was a span of 25 bases. The DNA for the CDR3 is TGTGCCAGCAGTCCGCCGGGAATTCGGGGTCTTGGGGCGCAGTATTTT. Translated, it gives CASSPPGIRGLGAQYF.

As DNA, the CDR3 is TGTGCCAGCAGCTTGAAGGTTTTTAGCAATCAGCCCCAGCATTTT. Its translation: CASSLKVFSNQPQHF. The chain uses TRBV5-5 and TRBJ1-5; no clear D. There are 15 residues in the CDR3. The V end lost 1 base, the J end lost 0 bases, and 8 bases lay between the germline ends. CDR1 and CDR2 from the germline V gene are SGHKS and YYEKEE (reference sequence).

The genes are TRBV19 and TRBJ1-5, with TRBD1 identical over 8 bases. This CDR3 is built from 16 residues. The germline CDR1 and CDR2 sequences are LNHDA and SQIVND (reference sequence). V trimming: 2 bases; J trimming: 3 bases; junction bases outside the gene matches: 6. The CDR3 DNA is TGTGCCAGTAGTATACAGACAGGGGCCATCAATCAGCCCCAGCATTTT. Protein product: CASSIQTGAINQPQHF.

The chain employs TRBV20-1 and TRBJ1-6, with D unresolved. Germline assignment: CDR1 DFQATT and CDR2 SNEGSKA (reference sequence). The CDR3 sequence is 13 residues long. Deletions cut 3 bases from V and 10 bases from J, with 13 bases between. The CDR3 sequence: CSASGRVGSPLHF. The CDR3, as DNA: TGCAGTGCTAGTGGGAGGGTAGGATCACCCCTCCACTTT.

This chain joins TRBV5-1 and TRBJ1-1; possibly TRBD1 for D (5 bases). The germline V and J ends were trimmed by 4 bases and 5 bases, with 9 bases remaining between them. CDR1 is SGHRS, CDR2 YFSETQ, per germline. The CDR3 has 12 residues. In nucleotides, the CDR3 is TGCGCCAGCAGCCCCCAGGGAACTGAAGCTTTCTTT. This translates into CASSPQGTEAFF.

The chain combines TRBV5-4 with TRBJ1-6, with TRBD1 matching 7 bases. Trimming removed 0 bases from V and 10 bases from J; junction bases left unmatched: 4. Germline CDR1 is SGHNT and CDR2 is YYREEE (reference sequence). The CDR3 is 14 amino acids. The CDR3 region is CASSLEGGGSPLHF. As DNA, the CDR3 is TGTGCCAGCAGCTTGGAAGGGGGCGGGTCACCCCTCCACTTT.